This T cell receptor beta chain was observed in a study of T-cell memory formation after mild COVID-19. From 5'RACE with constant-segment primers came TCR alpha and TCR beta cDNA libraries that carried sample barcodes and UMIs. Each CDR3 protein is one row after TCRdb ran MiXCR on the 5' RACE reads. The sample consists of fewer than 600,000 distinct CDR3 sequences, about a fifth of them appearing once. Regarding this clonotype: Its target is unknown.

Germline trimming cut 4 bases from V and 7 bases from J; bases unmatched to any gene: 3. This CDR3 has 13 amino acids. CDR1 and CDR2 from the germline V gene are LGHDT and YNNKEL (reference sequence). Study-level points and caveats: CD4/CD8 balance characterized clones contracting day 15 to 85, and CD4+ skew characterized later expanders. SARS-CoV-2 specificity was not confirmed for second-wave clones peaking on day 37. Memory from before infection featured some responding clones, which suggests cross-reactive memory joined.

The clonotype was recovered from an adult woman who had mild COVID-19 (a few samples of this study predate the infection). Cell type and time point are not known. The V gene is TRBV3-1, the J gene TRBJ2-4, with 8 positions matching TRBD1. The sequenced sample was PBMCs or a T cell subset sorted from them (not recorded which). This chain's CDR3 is CASSRQGANIQYF. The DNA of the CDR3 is TGTGCCAGCAGCCGCCAGGGGGCGAACATTCAGTACTTC.